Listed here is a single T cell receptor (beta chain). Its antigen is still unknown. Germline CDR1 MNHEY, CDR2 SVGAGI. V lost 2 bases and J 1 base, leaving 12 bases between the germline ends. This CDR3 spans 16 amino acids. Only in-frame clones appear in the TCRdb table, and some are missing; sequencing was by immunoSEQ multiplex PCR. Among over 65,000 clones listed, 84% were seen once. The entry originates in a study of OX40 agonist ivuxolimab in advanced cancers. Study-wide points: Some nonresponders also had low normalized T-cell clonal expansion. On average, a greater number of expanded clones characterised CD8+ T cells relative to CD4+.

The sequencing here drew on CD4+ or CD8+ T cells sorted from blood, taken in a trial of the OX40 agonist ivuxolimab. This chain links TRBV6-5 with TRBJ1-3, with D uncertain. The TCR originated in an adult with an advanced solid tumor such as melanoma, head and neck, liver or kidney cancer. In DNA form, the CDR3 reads TGTGCCAGCAGTTACACCCTTACCGTTTCTGGAAACACCATATATTTT. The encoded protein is CASSYTLTVSGNTIYF.